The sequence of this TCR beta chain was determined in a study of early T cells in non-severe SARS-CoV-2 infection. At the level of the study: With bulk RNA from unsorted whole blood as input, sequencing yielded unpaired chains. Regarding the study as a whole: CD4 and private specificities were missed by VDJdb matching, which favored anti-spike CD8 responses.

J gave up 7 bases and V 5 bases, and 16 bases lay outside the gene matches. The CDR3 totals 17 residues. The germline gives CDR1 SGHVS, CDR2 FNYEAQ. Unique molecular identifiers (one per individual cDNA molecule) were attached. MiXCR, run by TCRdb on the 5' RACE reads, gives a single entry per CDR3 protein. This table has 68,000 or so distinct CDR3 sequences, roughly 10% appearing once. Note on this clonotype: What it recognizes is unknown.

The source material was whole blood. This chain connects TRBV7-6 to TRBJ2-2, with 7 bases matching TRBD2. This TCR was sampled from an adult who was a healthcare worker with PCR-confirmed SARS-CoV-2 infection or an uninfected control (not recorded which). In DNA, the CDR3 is TGTGCCAGCAGCCCGGCTTGGCGGGGGAGAGGTCTCGGGGAGCTGTTTTTT. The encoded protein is CASSPAWRGRGLGELFF.